This entry lists 32 T cell receptor beta chains sequenced from one sample in a study of blood T cell repertoires in COVID-19. This table comes from immunoSEQ multiplex PCR, and its TCRdb copy is limited to in-frame clones, with some not included. The sample consists of some 54,000 clones, 91% of them appearing once. Sequenced input: peripheral blood. Receptors originate from a man aged 60 to 69 with acute or convalescent COVID-19.

The J gene is TRBJ1-5, the V gene TRBV2, with no clear D. The V and J ends lost 3 bases and 1 base respectively, with 10 bases between them. From germline, CDR1 is SNHLY and CDR2 FYNNEI. This CDR3 region has 15 residues. The CDR3 region has the DNA TGTGCCAGCAGTGACGGCACACTAAGCAATCAGCCCCAGCATTTT. This encodes CASSDGTLSNQPQHF.

The J gene is TRBJ2-7, the V gene TRBV2, with D perhaps TRBD2 (5 bases). Trimming left V 5 bases short and J 6 bases short, with 14 bases between. CDR3 size: 13 residues. Germline values: CDR1 SNHLY, CDR2 FYNNEI. The CDR3 coding sequence is TGTGCCAGCAGTCCCGGAGACTACCCCGAGCAGTACTTC. It is translated as CASSPGDYPEQYF.

The J gene is TRBJ2-7, the V gene TRBV6-6; TRBD2 aligns across 8 bases. V dropped 2 bases and J dropped 4; count of bases not matched to a gene: 7. CDR3 length: 15 residues. Germline loops: CDR1 MNHNY, CDR2 SVGAGI (reference sequence). CDR3 amino acids: CASSYVREGRYEQYF. CDR3 bases: TGTGCCAGCAGTTACGTCCGGGAGGGTAGGTACGAGCAGTACTTC.

The chain couples TRBV4-1 to TRBJ1-6; D not certain. Germline CDR1 and CDR2: MGHRA and YSYEKL. V was clipped by 0 bases and J by 7 bases, with 10 bases between them. The length of the CDR3 is 15 residues. This CDR3 is CASSQDSLPNSPLHF. CDR3 nucleotides: TGCGCCAGCAGCCAAGATAGTCTGCCAAATTCACCCCTCCACTTT.

The chain has TRBV9 and TRBJ2-3, with D possibly being TRBD1 (6 bases). Trimming stripped 0 bases from V and 5 bases from J, with 13 bases between. Germline V gene lookup returns CDR1 SGDLS and CDR2 YYNGEE. The CDR3 runs 15 residues. CDR3 region: CASSVEGGSEDTQYF. CDR3 DNA: TGTGCCAGCAGCGTAGAAGGGGGTTCCGAAGATACGCAGTATTTT.

The gene calls are TRBV28 and TRBJ1-5, with 9 positions matching TRBD1. This CDR3 has 15 residues. V lost 4 bases to trimming and J lost 2 bases; unmatched junction nucleotides: 3. Germline CDR1 is MDHEN and CDR2 is SYDVKM. The CDR3 nucleotides read TGTGCCAGCAGTTGGGGACAGGGAGGCAATCAGCCCCAGCATTTT. It translates to CASSWGQGGNQPQHF.

This sequence joins TRBV27 and TRBJ1-1; a weak D match, TRBD1 (5 bases). Germline CDR1 reads MNHEY; CDR2 reads SMNVEV (reference sequence). This CDR3 is 17 amino acids long. The germline V and J ends were trimmed by 4 bases and 3 bases, with 21 bases remaining between them. CDR3 in DNA: TGTGCCAGCAGTTCTTACCGGGGTCGCGGAGGGGACACTGAAGCTTTCTTT. This gives the protein CASSSYRGRGGDTEAFF.

This chain joins TRBV14 and TRBJ2-3; 10 bases align to TRBD2. CDR3 length equals 18 residues. With V trimmed by 5 bases and J by 4 bases, 15 bases remained unmatched. Per the germline V gene, CDR1 is SGHDN and CDR2 is FVKESK. CDR3 sequence (DNA): TGTGCCAGCAGCACCGGGACTAGCGCCCCCCCTCCCCCAGATACGCAGTATTTT. It encodes CASSTGTSAPPPPDTQYF.

V gene TRBV28 combines with J gene TRBJ1-3; D gene uncertain. The CDR3 contains 15 residues. Trimming removed 7 bases at V and 2 bases at J, with 15 bases between. Germline loops: CDR1 MDHEN, CDR2 SYDVKM. This chain's CDR3 is CASITSGTAGNTIYF. CDR3 DNA: TGTGCCAGCATTACCTCGGGAACTGCTGGAAACACCATATATTTT.

This clone was counted once. V gene TRBV9 combines with J gene TRBJ2-1; 9 nucleotides line up with TRBD2. Losses at the gene ends were 0 bases for V and 5 bases for J; bases not matched to a gene: 9. The germline V gene has CDR1 SGDLS and CDR2 YYNGEE. The CDR3 is 17 residues long. The CDR3 spells CASSVEGSASGDNEQFF. The CDR3 nucleotides are TGTGCCAGCAGCGTAGAAGGGTCGGCTAGCGGGGACAATGAGCAGTTCTTC. Using reference TRBV9 and TRBJ2-1 for the parts outside the CDR3, the full variable domain is DSGVTQTPKHLITATGQRVTLRCSPRSGDLSVYWYQQSLDQGLQFLIQYYNGEERAKGNILERFSAQQFPDLHSELNLSSLELGDSALYFCASSVEGSASGDNEQFFGPGTRLTVL.

This rearrangement joins TRBV7-9 to TRBJ2-7; tentatively, D is TRBD1 (5 bases). The CDR3 covers 13 residues. V was shortened by 5 bases and J by 3 bases, with 11 bases between the two germline ends. Germline CDR1 is SEHNR and CDR2 is FQNEAQ (reference sequence). CDR3 DNA sequence: TGTGCCAGCAGCCGCTCCCAGGGCTACGAGCAGTACTTC. It encodes CASSRSQGYEQYF.

The rearrangement uses TRBV7-2 and TRBJ2-3; 12 bases line up with TRBD2. The V and J ends lost 5 bases and 0 bases, in that order; junction bases with no gene match: 6. This CDR3 contains 17 residues. Germline V gives CDR1 SGHTA, CDR2 FQGNSA. The CDR3 protein is CASSHGTSGYSTDTQYF. CDR3 bases: TGTGCCAGCAGCCACGGGACTAGCGGGTATAGCACAGATACGCAGTATTTT.

The J gene is TRBJ1-3, the V gene TRBV5-5, with D perhaps TRBD1 (5 bases). Deletions cut 7 bases from V and 6 bases from J, with 14 bases between. The CDR3 sequence is 13 residues long. Germline values: CDR1 SGHKS, CDR2 YYEKEE (reference sequence). The CDR3 reads CASGSWGENTIYF. CDR3 sequence (DNA): TGTGCCAGCGGATCGTGGGGCGAAAACACCATATATTTT. Supplemented by reference TRBV5-5 and TRBJ1-3, the full variable domain reads DAGVTQSPTHLIKTRGQQVTLRCSPISGHKSVSWYQQVLGQGPQFIFQYYEKEERGRGNFPDRFSARQFPNYSSELNVNALLLGDSALYLCASGSWGENTIYFGEGSWLTVV.

The chain employs TRBV9 and TRBJ1-1; 7 nucleotides align to TRBD1. The CDR3 spans 13 residues. The germline CDR1 and CDR2 sequences are SGDLS and YYNGEE. With 3 bases clipped from V and 5 bases from J, the junction kept 4 bases outside the gene matches. CDR3 protein: CASSEGARTEAFF. CDR3 bases: TGTGCCAGCAGCGAGGGGGCTCGGACTGAAGCTTTCTTT.

This clone was recorded only once. The chain carries TRBV9 and TRBJ1-6; 7 nucleotides line up with TRBD1. V lost 4 bases, J lost 0 bases, and 7 bases stayed unmatched. The CDR3 is 17 residues long. CDR1 is SGDLS and CDR2 is YYNGEE in the germline V gene. CDR3 DNA sequence: TGTGCCAGCAGCCTGGGACAGAAGAGCTCCTATAATTCACCCCTCCACTTT. The encoded protein is CASSLGQKSSYNSPLHF.

The chain is built from TRBV5-6 and TRBJ2-1; TRBD2 aligns across 12 bases. The CDR3 consists of 17 residues. Germline V CDR1 and CDR2: SGHDT, YYEEEE. V lost 4 bases, J lost 0 bases, and 5 bases stayed unmatched. The CDR3 here is CASSLTSGSSSYNEQFF. The DNA for the CDR3 is TGTGCCAGCAGCCTGACTAGCGGGAGTAGCTCCTACAATGAGCAGTTCTTC.

This clone was seen just once. The chain uses TRBV4-3 and TRBJ1-4; 8 positions match TRBD1. Germline CDR1 is LGHNA and CDR2 is YSLEER. This CDR3 spans 15 amino acids. V lost 4 bases and J lost 13; bases outside the gene matches: 14. CDR3 amino acids: CASSRRQGSGIGLFF. The DNA for the CDR3 is TGCGCCAGCAGCCGGCGACAGGGGTCGGGGATCGGACTGTTTTTT.

The chain carries TRBV6-2 or TRBV6-3 and TRBJ2-5, with D maybe TRBD2 (7 bases). The CDR3 loop spans 14 amino acids. CDR1 is MNHEY, CDR2 SVGEGT, per germline. V lost 1 base to trimming and J lost 5 bases, with 11 bases between them. CDR3 DNA: TGTGCCAGCAGTTACTGGGGGGGCAGGGAGACCCAGTACTTC. Translating gives CASSYWGGRETQYF.

The chain couples TRBV19 to TRBJ1-1, with TRBD1 as a possible D gene (5 bases). Germline assignment: CDR1 LNHDA and CDR2 SQIVND (reference sequence). CDR3 length: 13 residues. V gave up 9 bases and J gave up 0 bases, with 11 bases separating them. The CDR3 region has the DNA TGTGCCAGCACCCTAGGGGTGAACACTGAAGCTTTCTTT. Translated: CASTLGVNTEAFF.

The chain couples TRBV7-8 to TRBJ1-5; 9 positions agree with TRBD1. J gave up 2 bases and V 5 bases, and 10 bases lay outside the gene matches. CDR3 length: 17 residues. The germline gives CDR1 SGHVS, CDR2 FQNEAQ. The CDR3 nucleotides are TGTGCCAGCAGCGCCCGGGTTAGGACAGGGGGCAATCAGCCCCAGCATTTT. Protein product: CASSARVRTGGNQPQHF.

V usage is TRBV7-2 and J usage is TRBJ2-4; D might be TRBD1 (6 bases). CDR1 and CDR2 (germline): SGHTA, FQGNSA. Between the trimmed V and J ends, which lost 4 bases and 5 bases, there was a span of 15 bases. The CDR3 has 15 amino acids. The CDR3 loop is CASSWGQGIENIQYF. In DNA, the CDR3 is TGTGCCAGCAGCTGGGGGCAGGGGATCGAAAACATTCAGTACTTC.

J is TRBJ1-1 and V is TRBV5-1; TRBD1 matches 7 bases. This CDR3 has 13 residues. The germline V gene encodes CDR1 SGHRS and CDR2 YFSETQ. Trimming removed 4 bases from V and 5 bases from J; junction bases left unmatched: 5. CDR3 in amino acids: CASSPTGWTEAFF. The DNA for the CDR3 is TGCGCCAGCAGCCCGACAGGGTGGACTGAAGCTTTCTTT.

This clone was recorded once. The V call is TRBV7-8, the J call TRBJ1-3, with D hard to call. Trimming took off 4 bases at V and 0 bases at J, with 10 bases between the two ends. CDR3 size: 15 residues. In germline, CDR1 is SGHVS, CDR2 FQNEAQ. CDR3 sequence reads: CASSSSRVSGNTIYF. The CDR3 coding sequence is TGTGCCAGCAGCTCCTCCCGGGTCTCTGGAAACACCATATATTTT.

The V call is TRBV11-3, the J call TRBJ1-3, with no clear D. Germline V gives CDR1 SGHNT, CDR2 YENEEA. The CDR3 consists of 15 residues. The V gene lost 0 bases and the J gene lost 4 bases, with 10 bases spanning the gap. The chain's CDR3 is CASSLDPGGGNTIYF. The CDR3 DNA reads as TGTGCCAGCAGCTTAGATCCTGGCGGAGGAAACACCATATATTTT.

In this sample, this clone turned up once. V gene TRBV28 combines with J gene TRBJ1-4; 7 bases match TRBD1. V gave up 4 bases and J gave up 3 bases; unmatched junction bases: 11. Per the germline V gene, CDR1 is MDHEN and CDR2 is SYDVKM. This CDR3 region has 17 residues. Written as DNA, the CDR3 is TGTGCCAGCAGTTCTCCCGGGACAGCCGAATCTAATGAAAAACTGTTTTTT. Its translation: CASSSPGTAESNEKLFF.

The rearrangement joins TRBV7-2 to TRBJ1-1, with unresolved D. CDR3 length: 15 residues. With 5 bases removed from V and 3 bases from J, the gap between germline ends came to 16 bases. Germline V CDR1 and CDR2: SGHTA, FQGNSA. The CDR3 DNA is TGTGCCAGCAGCCCGGGGAGCTCTAGGGACACTGAAGCTTTCTTT. Residues: CASSPGSSRDTEAFF. Supplemented by reference TRBV7-2 and TRBJ1-1, the full variable domain reads GAGVSQSPSNKVTEKGKDVELRCDPISGHTALYWYRQSLGQGLEFLIYFQGNSAPDKSGLPSDRFSAERTGGSVSTLTIQRTQQEDSAVYLCASSPGSSRDTEAFFGQGTRLTVV.

The genes are TRBV24-1 and TRBJ2-1, with D possibly TRBD1 on 6 matching bases. V was cut by 2 bases and J by 5 bases, with 15 bases left in between. Germline values: CDR1 KGHDR, CDR2 SFDVKD. The CDR3 length is 16 residues. This CDR3 reads CATSDSGRGYNNEQFF. CDR3 bases: TGTGCCACCAGTGATTCTGGCAGGGGATACAACAATGAGCAGTTCTTC.

The chain combines TRBV5-1 with TRBJ2-7; 7 bases are shared with TRBD1. This CDR3 region has 14 residues. Germline assignment: CDR1 SGHRS and CDR2 YFSETQ. V lost 7 bases, J lost 3 bases, and 10 bases stayed unmatched. The CDR3 here is CASSELGQLYEQYF. In DNA, the CDR3 is TGCGCCAGCTCAGAACTGGGACAGCTCTACGAGCAGTACTTC.

V and J are TRBV6-2 or TRBV6-3 and TRBJ1-2; 7 bases agree with TRBD1. Germline CDR1 is MNHEY and CDR2 is SVGEGT. The CDR3 sequence is 14 residues long. The ends lost 3 bases at V and 4 bases at J; junction bases unmatched: 5. Written as DNA, the CDR3 is TGTGCCAGCAGTTATGAAAGACAGGGCTATGGCTACACCTTC. This codes for CASSYERQGYGYTF.

This clone occurred a few times. This chain joins TRBV6-5 and TRBJ2-1, with 11 bases matching TRBD2. CDR1 MNHEY and CDR2 SVGAGI come from the germline V gene. The CDR3 contains 13 residues. Germline trimming cut 6 bases from V and 7 bases from J; bases unmatched to any gene: 2. Written as DNA, the CDR3 is TGTGCCAGCAGCACTAGCGGGAGTAATGAGCAGTTCTTC. This gives the protein CASSTSGSNEQFF.

The chain recombines TRBV19 with TRBJ1-1, with a weak D call TRBD1 (6 bases). Germline loops: CDR1 LNHDA, CDR2 SQIVND (reference sequence). This CDR3 has 15 amino acids. The V gene lost 10 bases and the J gene lost 0 bases, with 18 bases spanning the gap. The CDR3 DNA sequence: TGTGCCACCCAAAGGGGGGGGGATCTGAACACTGAAGCTTTCTTT. Residues: CATQRGGDLNTEAFF.

The CDR3 is CASTDRAYEQYF. Written as DNA, the CDR3 is TGTGCCAGCACAGACAGAGCCTACGAGCAGTACTTC. The chain links TRBV2 to TRBJ2-7, with a weak D call TRBD1 (5 bases). Looked up from germline, CDR1 is SNHLY and CDR2 is FYNNEI. This CDR3 has 12 amino acids. The V end was cut by 7 bases, the J end by 2 bases, with 9 bases between. Complete variable domain (other parts from reference TRBV2 and TRBJ2-7): EPEVTQTPSHQVTQMGQEVILRCVPISNHLYFYWYRQILGQKVEFLVSFYNNEISEKSEIFDDQFSVERPDGSNFTLKIRSTKLEDSAMYFCASTDRAYEQYFGPGTRLTVT.